This T cell receptor beta chain originates from a study of CD8 T cells in ankylosing spondylitis. TCRdb passed the 5' RACE reads through MiXCR, listing each CDR3 protein once. Of about 360,000 distinct CDR3 sequences detected, approximately 15% appear once; the ten largest clones hold roughly 1.1%. V was pared by 4 bases and J by 5 bases, with 14 bases between. The CDR3 loop spans 13 amino acids. CDR1 and CDR2 from the germline V gene are GTSNPN and SVGIG (reference sequence). This sequence was found in a male donor with ankylosing spondylitis or in good health (not recorded which). What was sequenced was blood, either unsorted or a sorted T cell fraction (not recorded which). The rearrangement links TRBV30 to TRBJ1-1, with TRBD1 as a possible D gene (6 bases). DNA of the CDR3: TGTGCCTGGATTGAGCGGGGGCCAACTGAAGCTTTCTTT. This gives the protein CAWIERGPTEAFF.